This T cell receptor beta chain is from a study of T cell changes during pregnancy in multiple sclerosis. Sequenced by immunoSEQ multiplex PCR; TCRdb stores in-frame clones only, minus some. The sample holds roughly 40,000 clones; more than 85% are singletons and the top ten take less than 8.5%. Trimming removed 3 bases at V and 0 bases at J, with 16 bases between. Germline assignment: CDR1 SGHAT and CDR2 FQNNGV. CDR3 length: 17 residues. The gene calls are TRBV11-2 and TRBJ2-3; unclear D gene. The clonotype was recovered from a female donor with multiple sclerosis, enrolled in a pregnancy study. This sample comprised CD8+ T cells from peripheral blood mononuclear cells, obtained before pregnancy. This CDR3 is CASSFPPERTSTDTQYF. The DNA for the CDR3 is TGTGCCAGCAGCTTTCCCCCGGAGCGTACAAGCACAGATACGCAGTATTTT.